This T cell receptor beta chain was retrieved from a study of T-cell memory formation after mild COVID-19. The study's findings and limits: There was a balanced CD4/CD8 profile in clones contracting day 15 to 85, and later expanders leaned CD4+.

Germline lookup yields CDR1 SGDLS and CDR2 YYNGEE. Unmatched junction bases numbered 6, after V lost 5 bases and J lost 5 bases. The CDR3 totals 14 residues. A 5'RACE reaction primed in the constant segment made cDNA libraries of TCR alpha and TCR beta, and these carried sample barcodes and UMIs. MiXCR, applied by TCRdb to the 5' RACE reads, yields one record per CDR3 protein. The data hold 44,000 or so distinct CDR3 sequences, with about a tenth observed a single time. In its sample, this clonotype ranks as medium-sized. Its antigen is not identified. This TCR derives from an adult woman who had mild COVID-19 (a few samples of this study predate the infection). Cell type and time point are not known. The sample consisted of PBMCs or a T cell subset sorted from them (not recorded which). The genes are TRBV9 and TRBJ2-5; 10 nucleotides line up with TRBD1. CDR3 sequence (DNA): TGTGCCAGCAGTGGGACAGGGGCTGGGGAGACCCAGTACTTC. Translated, it gives CASSGTGAGETQYF.